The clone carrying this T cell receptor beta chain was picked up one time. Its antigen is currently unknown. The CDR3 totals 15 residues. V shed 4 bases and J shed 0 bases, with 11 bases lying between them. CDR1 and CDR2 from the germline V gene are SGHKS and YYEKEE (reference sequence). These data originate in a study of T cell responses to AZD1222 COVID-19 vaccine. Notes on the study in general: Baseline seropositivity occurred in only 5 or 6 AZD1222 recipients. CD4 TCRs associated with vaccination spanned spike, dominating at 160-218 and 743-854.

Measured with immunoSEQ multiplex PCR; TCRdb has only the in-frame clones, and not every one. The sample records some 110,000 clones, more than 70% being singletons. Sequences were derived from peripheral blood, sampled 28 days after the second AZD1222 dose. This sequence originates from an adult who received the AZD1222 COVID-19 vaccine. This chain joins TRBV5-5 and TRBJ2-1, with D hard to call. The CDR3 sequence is CASSQLAASYNEQFF. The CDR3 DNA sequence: TGTGCCAGCAGCCAACTCGCGGCCTCCTACAATGAGCAGTTCTTC.